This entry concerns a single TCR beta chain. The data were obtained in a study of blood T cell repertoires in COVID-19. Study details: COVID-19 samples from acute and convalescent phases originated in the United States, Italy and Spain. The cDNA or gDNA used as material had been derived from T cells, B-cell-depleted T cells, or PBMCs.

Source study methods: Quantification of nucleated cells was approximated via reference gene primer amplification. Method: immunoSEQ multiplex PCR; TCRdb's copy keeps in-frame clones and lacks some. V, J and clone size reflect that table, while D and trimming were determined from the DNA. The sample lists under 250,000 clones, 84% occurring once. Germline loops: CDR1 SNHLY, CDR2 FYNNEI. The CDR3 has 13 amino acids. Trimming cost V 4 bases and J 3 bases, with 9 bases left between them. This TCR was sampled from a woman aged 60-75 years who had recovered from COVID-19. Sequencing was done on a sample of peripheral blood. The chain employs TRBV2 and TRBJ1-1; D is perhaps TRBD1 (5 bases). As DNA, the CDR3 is TGTGCCAGCAGTGTTAGACAGTACACTGAAGCTTTCTTT. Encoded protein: CASSVRQYTEAFF.